What follows are 8 T cell receptor beta chains derived from one specimen sequenced in a study of T cell responses to AZD1222 COVID-19 vaccine. The table came from immunoSEQ multiplex PCR; TCRdb's copy has only in-frame clones and leaves some out. The sample consists of roughly 100,000 clones, around 89% of them appearing once. The sample consisted of peripheral blood, taken on day 0 of AZD1222 vaccination. Receptors were obtained from an adult in good health.

The chain links TRBV5-4 to TRBJ2-7; 7 bases line up with TRBD2. This CDR3 comprises 16 residues. The germline V gene encodes CDR1 SGHNT and CDR2 YYREEE (reference sequence). V was clipped by 0 bases and J by 8 bases; unmatched bases: 14. In DNA form, the CDR3 reads TGTGCCAGCAGCTTGGCCGCGAGCGGGACCGCTCGGCAGCAGTACTTC. It codes for CASSLAASGTARQQYF.

As DNA, the CDR3 is TGTGCCTGGAATCCGGGGAGCACAGATACGCAGTATTTT. It codes for CAWNPGSTDTQYF. V gene TRBV30 combines with J gene TRBJ2-3, with D maybe TRBD2 (5 bases). Germline V gene data show CDR1 as GTSNPN and CDR2 as SVGIG (reference sequence). Trimming stripped 4 bases from V and 0 bases from J, with 8 bases between. CDR3 size: 13 residues. The entire variable domain, with the rest obtained from reference TRBV30 and TRBJ2-3, is as follows: SQTIHQWPATLVQPVGSPLSLECTVEGTSNPNLYWYRQAAGRGLQLLFYSVGIGQISSEVPQNLSASRPQDRQFILSSKKLLLSDSGFYLCAWNPGSTDTQYFGPGTRLTVL.

V and J are TRBV6-5 and TRBJ2-5, with 7 bases lining up with TRBD1. Germline trimming cut 7 bases from V and 9 bases from J; bases unmatched to any gene: 17. This CDR3 is 15 amino acids long. Germline V CDR1 and CDR2: MNHEY, SVGAGI. CDR3 sequence: CASKLEGVPTGAQYF. The CDR3 region has the DNA TGTGCCAGCAAGCTGGAAGGGGTCCCTACAGGGGCCCAGTACTTC.

This chain connects TRBV27 to TRBJ2-7; D possibly uses TRBD1 or TRBD2 (5 bases each). This CDR3 is 17 amino acids long. V gave up 5 bases and J gave up 3 bases, with 23 bases separating them. Germline V gives CDR1 MNHEY, CDR2 SMNVEV (reference sequence). CDR3 loop: CASSLGRSNRDGYEQYF. The CDR3 nucleotides read TGTGCCAGCAGTCTAGGTAGATCCAACCGGGACGGCTACGAGCAGTACTTC.

The V and J genes are TRBV7-9 and TRBJ1-4, with D hard to call. V was shortened by 5 bases and J by 8 bases, with 15 bases between the two germline ends. The CDR3 extends over 14 amino acids. Germline lookup yields CDR1 SEHNR and CDR2 FQNEAQ (reference sequence). The CDR3, as DNA: TGTGCCAGCAGCGATATAACACAGCGAGAAAAACTGTTTTTT. It encodes CASSDITQREKLFF.

The chain couples TRBV28 to TRBJ1-5; unclear D gene. V dropped 6 bases and J dropped 5 bases, with 14 bases sitting between them. CDR1 is MDHEN, CDR2 SYDVKM, per germline. The CDR3 consists of 14 residues. The CDR3 protein is CASSPVRNDQPQHF. The DNA of the CDR3 is TGTGCCAGCAGCCCCGTTCGAAACGATCAGCCCCAGCATTTT.

The chain carries TRBV6-5 and TRBJ2-7; TRBD1 is a possible D gene (5 bases). Trimming stripped 7 bases from V and 2 bases from J, with 12 bases between. Germline V lookup: CDR1 MNHEY, CDR2 SVGAGI. The CDR3 spans 13 residues. CDR3 sequence: CASKSTATYEQYF. Here the CDR3 DNA reads TGTGCCAGCAAATCGACAGCAACCTACGAGCAGTACTTC.

This clone was counted a single time. The chain recombines TRBV15 with TRBJ2-6; D call uncertain. Trimming removed 8 bases at V and 6 bases at J, with 8 bases between. Germline V gives CDR1 LNHNV, CDR2 YYDKDF (reference sequence). The CDR3 has 12 amino acids. This chain's CDR3 is CATSWQANVLTF. CDR3 DNA: TGTGCCACCTCCTGGCAGGCCAACGTCCTGACTTTC. Full variable domain (missing parts from reference TRBV15 and TRBJ2-6): DAMVIQNPRYQVTQFGKPVTLSCSQTLNHNVMYWYQQKSSQAPKLLFHYYDKDFNNEADTPDNFQSRRPNTSFCFLDIRSPGLGDTAMYLCATSWQANVLTFGAGSRLTVL.